This T cell receptor (beta chain) was sequenced during a study of T cell repertoires in cytomegalovirus infection. TCRdb reprocessed the reads with MiXCR, giving one entry per CDR3 protein. The table lists 700,000 to 950,000 distinct CDR3 sequences, less than 35% of them singletons. This clonotype was found a few times. What it binds is not known. Sequenced here: cultured CD8+ T cells from PBMCs, sampled from culture after CMV antigen stimulation. The TCR was taken from a human donor in good health (CMV status not recorded). Some clones in this sample may be carry-over from other donors' samples.

This chain's CDR3 is CASSYPQGRDEQYF. The CDR3 DNA reads as TGTGCCAGCAGCTATCCCCAGGGGCGCGACGAGCAGTACTTC. The chain links TRBV7-9 to TRBJ2-7; weak D call: TRBD1 (6 bases). Trimming left V 4 bases short and J 5 bases short, with 15 bases between. CDR1 is SEHNR and CDR2 is FQNEAQ in the germline V gene (reference sequence). The CDR3 sequence is 14 residues long.